The 28 T cell receptor beta chains below come from one sample, sequenced in a study of blood T cells in healthy people across ages. Sample-barcoded 5' priming and a J-beta primer mix drove a second PCR of roughly 6 to 12 cycles. TCRdb independently ran MiXCR on the 5' RACE reads; one entry per CDR3 protein. The profile covers 730,000 or so distinct CDR3 sequences, with about 40% appearing a single time and less than 25% taken by the ten largest. Sequencing was carried out using blood. Receptors were obtained from a woman aged 55-69 years in good health.

The sample holds many counts of this clonotype. The genes are TRBV7-2 and TRBJ2-1; D ambiguous. Trimming took 5 bases from V and 6 from J, leaving 8 bases between them. The CDR3 length is 12 residues. Germline-derived CDR1 and CDR2 are SGHTA and FQGNSA. The CDR3 spells CASSPRINEQFF. The CDR3 nucleotides read TGTGCCAGCAGCCCCCGGATCAATGAGCAGTTCTTC.

This clonotype appeared a few times. The V call is TRBV20-1, the J call TRBJ2-3, with TRBD2 matching 7 bases. Trimming removed 5 bases from V and 6 bases from J; junction bases left unmatched: 8. The CDR3 is 13 amino acids. From germline, CDR1 is DFQATT and CDR2 SNEGSKA (reference sequence). CDR3 nucleotide sequence: TGCAGTGCTCACCGGACTAGTTCCGATACGCAGTATTTT. Translated: CSAHRTSSDTQYF.

On this clonotype itself: A read error is possible here, since a much larger clone lies one base away. The chain joins TRBV20-1 to TRBJ2-5; 9 nucleotides agree with TRBD1. The trim removed 2 bases at V and 11 bases at J, leaving 12 bases unmatched. Germline-derived CDR1 and CDR2 are DFQATT and SNEGSKA (reference sequence). CDR3 length equals 14 residues. The CDR3 DNA sequence: TGCAGTGCTAGAAACAGGGGGCGGTACAATGAGCAGTACTTC. It is translated as CSARNRGRYNEQYF.

The V and J genes are TRBV10-3 and TRBJ1-1, with unresolved D. V was trimmed by 4 bases and J by 4 bases, leaving 10 bases between them. Germline lookup yields CDR1 ENHRY and CDR2 SYGVKD. The CDR3 contains 13 residues. CDR3 sequence: CAISAVGLTEAFF. CDR3 bases: TGTGCCATCAGTGCAGTTGGGCTCACTGAAGCTTTCTTT.

This clonotype has at least ten counts. This chain uses TRBV6-5 with TRBJ2-5; D is tentatively TRBD1 or TRBD2 (5 bases each). This CDR3 has 12 residues. V shed 8 bases and J shed 3 bases, with 10 bases lying between them. Germline V gene data show CDR1 as MNHEY and CDR2 as SVGAGI. In nucleotides, the CDR3 is TGTGCCAGCGGGACGGATGAAGAGACCCAGTACTTC. Its translation is CASGTDEETQYF.

This clonotype showed up just a few times. The rearrangement uses TRBV21-1 and TRBJ2-1; no check of the table's D call, TRBD1, against the DNA was made. TRBV21-1 is tagged as a pseudogene. This CDR3 spans 15 amino acids. CDR3 residues: CASSARTGDGNEQFF. CDR3 coding DNA: TGTGCCAGCAGCGCCAGGACAGGGGATGGCAATGAGCAGTTCTTC.

The V and J genes are TRBV3-1 and TRBJ2-1, with a weak D call TRBD2 (6 bases). Germline V gene data show CDR1 as LGHDT and CDR2 as YNNKEL (reference sequence). CDR3 length equals 12 residues. The V and J ends lost 3 bases and 10 bases respectively, with 10 bases between them. This CDR3 is CASSQPGAEQFF. The CDR3 DNA reads as TGTGCCAGCAGCCAGCCGGGAGCAGAGCAGTTCTTC.

The rearrangement links TRBV2 to TRBJ2-1; 7 nucleotides agree with TRBD2. The CDR3 runs 18 residues. V gave up 3 bases and J gave up 2 bases; unmatched junction bases: 13. Per germline, CDR1 SNHLY and CDR2 FYNNEI. The CDR3 coding sequence is TGTGCCAGCAGTGATCGGGGCGGGTCTAGCGGAACCTACAATGAGCAGTTCTTC. This encodes CASSDRGGSSGTYNEQFF. The whole variable domain, filled in from reference TRBV2 and TRBJ2-1, reads EPEVTQTPSHQVTQMGQEVILRCVPISNHLYFYWYRQILGQKVEFLVSFYNNEISEKSEIFDDQFSVERPDGSNFTLKIRSTKLEDSAMYFCASSDRGGSSGTYNEQFFGPGTRLTVL.

The genes are TRBV20-1 and TRBJ1-6; 7 nucleotides agree with TRBD1. The CDR3 runs 16 residues. Germline V gives CDR1 DFQATT, CDR2 SNEGSKA (reference sequence). V lost 1 base, J lost 7 bases, and 10 bases stayed unmatched. CDR3 DNA sequence: TGCAGTGCTAGAGCTTCCTCCGGGACAGCAAATTCACCCCTCCACTTT. It encodes CSARASSGTANSPLHF.

The V gene is TRBV5-1, the J gene TRBJ2-5; the D is unclear. Germline-derived CDR1 and CDR2 are SGHRS and YFSETQ. V was shortened by 3 bases and J by 4 bases, with 10 bases between the two germline ends. The CDR3 covers 13 residues. The chain's CDR3 is CASSYSSLETQYF. The CDR3 DNA follows: TGCGCCAGCAGCTATTCGTCGTTAGAGACCCAGTACTTC.

The rearrangement joins TRBV6-5 to TRBJ2-7; 8 positions agree with TRBD1. Losses at the gene ends were 0 bases for V and 3 bases for J; bases not matched to a gene: 7. CDR1 is MNHEY and CDR2 is SVGAGI in the germline V gene. This CDR3 is built from 16 residues. This CDR3 reads CASSYSHLTGGYEQYF. CDR3 nucleotides: TGTGCCAGCAGTTACTCGCACCTTACAGGGGGCTACGAGCAGTACTTC.

The chain's CDR3 is CATATGATEAFF. The CDR3 nucleotides are TGTGCCACCGCGACAGGGGCAACTGAAGCTTTCTTT. The V and J genes are TRBV10-3 and TRBJ1-1; 8 bases are shared with TRBD1. J was trimmed by 5 bases and V by 10 bases; bases with no gene match: 6. Germline-derived CDR1 and CDR2 are ENHRY and SYGVKD. This CDR3 has 12 residues.

On this clonotype itself: No DNA is shown, since the ends of the CDR3 on it are uncertain; the CDR3 is the one TCRdb lists. This chain links TRBV3-1 with TRBJ1-2; TRBD1 is the table's D call, not checked against the DNA. Germline V lookup: CDR1 LGHDT, CDR2 YNNKEL (reference sequence). The CDR3 length is 14 residues, termini included. This chain's CDR3 is CTSSQDDRLYGCTF.

The genes are TRBV27 and TRBJ1-1; D not certain. Trimming pared 3 bases from V and 1 base from J, leaving 9 bases between. CDR3 size: 14 residues. Germline lookup yields CDR1 MNHEY and CDR2 SMNVEV (reference sequence). This chain's CDR3 is CASSFAEANTEAFF. In DNA, the CDR3 is TGTGCCAGCAGTTTTGCAGAGGCGAACACTGAAGCTTTCTTT.

The V call is TRBV7-2, the J call TRBJ2-1; tentatively, D is TRBD2 (7 bases). The ends were cut back, 8 bases at V and 0 bases at J, with 14 bases in the middle. The CDR3 consists of 15 residues. CDR1 is SGHTA and CDR2 is FQGNSA in the germline V gene. The DNA of the CDR3 is TGTGCCAGCCGTAAGGGGGGGATCTCCTACAATGAGCAGTTCTTC. Its translation is CASRKGGISYNEQFF.

This clonotype was observed a handful of times. The chain carries TRBV7-2 and TRBJ2-7, with D uncertain. Trimming left V 5 bases short and J 0 bases short, with 11 bases between. CDR1 is SGHTA, CDR2 FQGNSA, per germline. The CDR3 totals 14 residues. The CDR3 spells CASSGRHSSYEQYF. CDR3 in DNA: TGTGCCAGCAGCGGACGACACAGCTCCTACGAGCAGTACTTC.

This clonotype showed up just a few times. This chain uses TRBV2 with TRBJ2-1; 7 positions agree with TRBD2. Looked up from germline, CDR1 is SNHLY and CDR2 is FYNNEI. The CDR3 length is 16 residues. J gave up 4 bases and V 5 bases, and 11 bases lay outside the gene matches. The CDR3 DNA follows: TGTGCCAGCAGTTCCCGACGAGCGGGGCTTTACAATGAGCAGTTCTTC. It codes for CASSSRRAGLYNEQFF.

At least ten counts were recorded for this clonotype. The CDR3 here is CASSSPSASGYEQYF. CDR3 nucleotides: TGTGCCAGCAGTTCCCCTAGCGCGAGCGGCTACGAGCAGTACTTC. The chain combines TRBV28 with TRBJ2-7; perhaps TRBD2 as D (6 bases). The V and J ends lost 4 bases and 3 bases respectively, with 16 bases between them. The length of the CDR3 is 15 residues. The germline gives CDR1 MDHEN, CDR2 SYDVKM.

The chain is built from TRBV7-6 and TRBJ1-4; possible D gene TRBD1, 6 bases. Per the germline V gene, CDR1 is SGHVS and CDR2 is FNYEAQ. CDR3 length equals 15 residues. Trimming left V 1 base short and J 7 bases short, with 13 bases between. CDR3 protein: CASSLGGRGLEKLFF. In DNA, the CDR3 is TGTGCCAGCAGCTTAGGTGGCAGGGGACTTGAAAAACTGTTTTTT.

Notes on this clonotype: A much larger clone sits a single nucleotide away, making a read error possible. J is TRBJ2-5 and V is TRBV10-1; 9 bases align to TRBD2. Trimming removed 2 bases from V and 11 bases from J; junction bases left unmatched: 15. The CDR3 is 16 amino acids. The V gene's germline CDR1 is WNHNN and CDR2 SYGVQD (reference sequence). The CDR3 sequence: CASSELTSGHYNEQYF. In nucleotides, the CDR3 is TGCGCCAGCAGTGAGCTGACTAGCGGACATTACAATGAGCAGTACTTC.

The V and J genes are TRBV20-1 and TRBJ2-7, with a possible D match to TRBD1 (6 bases). Germline V CDR1 and CDR2: DFQATT, SNEGSKA (reference sequence). The CDR3 extends over 12 amino acids. Between the trimmed V and J ends, which lost 6 bases and 3 bases, there was a span of 12 bases. CDR3: CSAPDSLYEQYF. The CDR3 DNA follows: TGCAGTGCCCCGGACAGTCTCTACGAGCAGTACTTC.

This chain connects TRBV29-1 to TRBJ2-3; 9 nucleotides align to TRBD2. Germline V gene lookup returns CDR1 SQVTM and CDR2 ANQGSEA. The trim removed 7 bases at V and 5 bases at J, leaving 7 bases unmatched. CDR3 length: 13 amino acids. The CDR3 DNA follows: TGCAGCGCCGCGACTAGCGGAGGAGATACGCAGTATTTT. Residues: CSAATSGGDTQYF.

The V call is TRBV12-3 or TRBV12-4, the J call TRBJ2-1; 10 bases match TRBD1. The CDR3 covers 19 residues. J gave up 4 bases and V 4 bases, and 16 bases lay outside the gene matches. CDR3 in amino acids: CASSSLPTSGTGEYNEQFF. The CDR3 nucleotides read TGTGCCAGCAGTTCTCTACCTACTTCCGGGACAGGGGAATACAATGAGCAGTTCTTC.

The genes are TRBV12-3 or TRBV12-4 and TRBJ2-3, with D possibly TRBD1 on 5 matching bases. The CDR3 is 15 amino acids. V was clipped by 3 bases and J by 1 base, with 11 bases between them. The DNA of the CDR3 is TGTGCCAGCAGTTTCGGCAGGGTGGGCACAGATACGCAGTATTTT. As protein: CASSFGRVGTDTQYF.

In this sample, this clonotype turned up a few times. The chain couples TRBV30 to TRBJ1-2, with 10 bases identical to TRBD1. CDR1 and CDR2 from the germline V gene are GTSNPN and SVGIG (reference sequence). V shed 2 bases and J 2 bases; nucleotides not matched to a gene: 2. The CDR3 is made up of 14 amino acids. The CDR3 nucleotides are TGTGCCTGGAGTCGGGACAGGGGAAACTATGGCTACACCTTC. This sequence encodes CAWSRDRGNYGYTF.

The chain employs TRBV7-9 and TRBJ2-3, with 8 bases lining up with TRBD1. The CDR3 contains 15 residues. Germline CDR1 and CDR2: SEHNR and FQNEAQ (reference sequence). Trimming at V came to 3 bases and at J to 2 bases, leaving 4 bases not matched to a gene. CDR3 region: CASSFRGLYTDTQYF. The CDR3 DNA is TGTGCCAGCAGCTTCAGGGGGCTGTACACAGATACGCAGTATTTT.

The CDR3: CSARKLNYNEQFF. In DNA, the CDR3 is TGCAGTGCTAGGAAGCTGAACTACAATGAGCAGTTCTTC. The chain combines TRBV20-1 with TRBJ2-1; D is undetermined. Trimming pared 3 bases from V and 3 bases from J, leaving 9 bases between. Germline V lookup: CDR1 DFQATT, CDR2 SNEGSKA (reference sequence). This CDR3 is built from 13 residues.

A remark on this clonotype: Its ends do not fully match the called genes, so a read error is possible. This rearrangement joins TRBV11-2 to TRBJ2-7, with 7 bases identical to TRBD1. Germline V gene lookup returns CDR1 SGHAT and CDR2 FQNNGV. This CDR3 comprises 11 residues. CDR3 loop: CASSVRDRLFF. CDR3 nucleotides: TGTGCCAGCAGCGTCCGGGACAGACTCTTCTTC.